These T cell receptor beta chains were read from a single sample in a study of blood T cell repertoires in COVID-19. Using immunoSEQ multiplex PCR, the repertoire was profiled, and TCRdb retains in-frame clones only, with some absent. The data hold about 270,000 clones, with around 86% observed a single time. What was sequenced was peripheral blood. These receptor sequences come from a woman aged 60 to 75 who had recovered from COVID-19. Both conserved end residues are part of each CDR3. D genes are given only for firm matches. Some rows mark clone size as missing; the rest say once, few, many or name a class of expanded clone.

J gene: TRBJ1-1
V gene: TRBV5-6
D gene: -
clone size: -
CDR3 protein: CASSLEGLGGYTEAFF
CDR3 DNA: TGTGCCAGCAGCTTGGAAGGGCTTGGAGGTTACACTGAAGCTTTCTTT

J gene: TRBJ1-2
V gene: TRBV5-1
D gene: -
clone size: -
CDR3 protein: CASSTREGYGYTF
CDR3 DNA: TGCGCCAGCAGCACCAGGGAGGGCTATGGCTACACCTTC

J gene: TRBJ1-4
V gene: TRBV9
D gene: TRBD1
clone size: -
CDR3 protein: CASSLRPGTGGEKLFF
CDR3 DNA: TGTGCCAGCAGCCTCCGGCCCGGGACAGGGGGCGAAAAACTGTTTTTT

J gene: TRBJ1-3
V gene: TRBV4-2
D gene: -
clone size: -
CDR3 protein: CASSQDRRFSGNTIYF
CDR3 DNA: TGTGCCAGCAGCCAAGATCGCCGGTTCTCTGGAAACACCATATATTTT

J gene: TRBJ1-1
V gene: TRBV19
D gene: TRBD1
clone size: -
CDR3 protein: CASRIKDRGYPFEAFF
CDR3 DNA: TGTGCCAGTAGGATTAAGGACAGGGGATACCCTTTTGAAGCTTTCTTT

J gene: TRBJ2-7
V gene: TRBV4-2
D gene: -
clone size: -
CDR3 protein: CASSQDRSGEGESYEQYF
CDR3 DNA: TGTGCCAGCAGCCAAGATCGGTCAGGGGAGGGTGAGTCCTACGAGCAGTACTTC

J gene: TRBJ2-1
V gene: TRBV6-5
D gene: TRBD1
clone size: -
CDR3 protein: CASWGTGSLNEQFF
CDR3 DNA: TGTGCCAGCTGGGGGACAGGGAGTCTCAATGAGCAGTTCTTC

J gene: TRBJ1-2
V gene: TRBV19
D gene: -
clone size: -
CDR3 protein: CASSMGGSGGYTF
CDR3 DNA: TGTGCCAGTAGTATGGGGGGAAGCGGGGGCTACACCTTC

J gene: TRBJ1-6
V gene: TRBV7-2
D gene: TRBD1
clone size: -
CDR3 protein: CASSLYRDRESPLHF
CDR3 DNA: TGTGCCAGCAGCTTGTACCGGGACAGGGAGTCACCCCTCCACTTT

J gene: TRBJ2-1
V gene: TRBV27
D gene: -
clone size: few
CDR3 protein: CASSGRYNEQFF
CDR3 DNA: TGTGCCAGCAGTGGGCGCTACAATGAGCAGTTCTTC

J gene: TRBJ2-3
V gene: TRBV4-2
D gene: TRBD2
clone size: -
CDR3 protein: CASSHLTSGGTDTQYF
CDR3 DNA: TGTGCCAGCAGCCACCTTACTAGCGGAGGCACAGATACGCAGTATTTT

J gene: TRBJ1-4
V gene: TRBV28
D gene: -
clone size: -
CDR3 protein: CASSLRSGLRTNEKLFF
CDR3 DNA: TGTGCCAGCAGTTTGAGGTCCGGTTTGAGAACTAATGAAAAACTGTTTTTT

J gene: TRBJ1-1
V gene: TRBV5-4
D gene: -
clone size: -
CDR3 protein: CASSLGSGVNTEAFF
CDR3 DNA: TGTGCCAGCAGCTTGGGTTCGGGGGTGAACACTGAAGCTTTCTTT

J gene: TRBJ2-5
V gene: TRBV7-2
D gene: TRBD2
clone size: once
CDR3 protein: CASSPGLAVKETQYF
CDR3 DNA: TGTGCCAGCAGCCCGGGGCTAGCGGTCAAAGAGACCCAGTACTTC

J gene: TRBJ2-2
V gene: TRBV27
D gene: -
clone size: -
CDR3 protein: CASSLGGGPDTGELFF
CDR3 DNA: TGTGCCAGCAGTTTGGGGGGGGGCCCGGACACCGGGGAGCTGTTTTTT

J gene: TRBJ2-5
V gene: TRBV27
D gene: -
clone size: -
CDR3 protein: CASAPLGRLETQYF
CDR3 DNA: TGTGCCAGCGCCCCCCTGGGGCGTTTGGAGACCCAGTACTTC

J gene: TRBJ2-5
V gene: TRBV28
D gene: -
clone size: -
CDR3 protein: CASRPPPGGSETQYF
CDR3 DNA: TGTGCCAGCAGGCCTCCCCCGGGGGGCTCAGAGACCCAGTACTTC